These 13 T cell receptor beta chains share one sample of origin, sequenced in a study of blood T cell repertoires in COVID-19. The table came from immunoSEQ multiplex PCR; TCRdb's copy has only in-frame clones and leaves some out. The sample lists 60,000 to 70,000 clones; roughly nine tenths were seen once. Sequencing was carried out using peripheral blood. The receptor source for this set is a man in his fifties with active COVID-19.

The chain links TRBV29-1 to TRBJ1-1; tentatively, D is TRBD1 (6 bases). With 7 bases removed from V and 0 bases from J, the gap between germline ends came to 18 bases. There are 15 residues in the CDR3. Germline V gene lookup returns CDR1 SQVTM and CDR2 ANQGSEA. The CDR3 DNA is TGCAGCGCTGGACGGGGGGGCAACTTGAACACTGAAGCTTTCTTT. It specifies CSAGRGGNLNTEAFF. Looking up the rest from reference TRBV29-1 and TRBJ1-1 gives the full variable domain: SAVISQKPSRDICQRGTSLTIQCQVDSQVTMMFWYRQQPGQSLTLIATANQGSEATYESGFVIDKFPISRPNLTFSTLTVSNMSPEDSSIYLCSAGRGGNLNTEAFFGQGTRLTVV.

The rearrangement joins TRBV5-3 to TRBJ1-2; D is possibly TRBD1 (5 bases). TRBV5-3 is classed as an ORF, of uncertain function. Trimming stripped 3 bases from V and 3 bases from J, with 6 bases between. This CDR3 is built from 12 residues. CDR3 nucleotide sequence: TGTGCCAGAAGCTCCAGGGACTATGGCTACACCTTC. Its translation: CARSSRDYGYTF.

The V gene is TRBV4-3, the J gene TRBJ2-3; 7 nucleotides line up with TRBD1. This CDR3 spans 14 amino acids. Losses at the gene ends were 0 bases for V and 4 bases for J; bases not matched to a gene: 1. Germline V lookup: CDR1 LGHNA, CDR2 YSLEER. CDR3 sequence reads: CASSQDQGADTQYF. DNA for the CDR3: TGCGCCAGCAGCCAAGACCAGGGGGCAGATACGCAGTATTTT.

The rearrangement links TRBV9 to TRBJ2-6; D may be TRBD1 (7 bases). V was pared by 0 bases and J by 3 bases, with 10 bases between. The CDR3 is 16 amino acids. Per germline, CDR1 SGDLS and CDR2 YYNGEE. The CDR3 protein is CASSVGQGGGANVLTF. CDR3 DNA sequence: TGTGCCAGCAGCGTAGGACAGGGAGGTGGGGCCAACGTCCTGACTTTC.

The chain links TRBV20-1 to TRBJ2-7; D perhaps matches TRBD1 (6 bases). The germline V gene encodes CDR1 DFQATT and CDR2 SNEGSKA (reference sequence). This CDR3 has 13 amino acids. Trimming shortened V by 3 bases and J by 2 bases, and 11 bases separated the two germline ends. DNA of the CDR3: TGCAGTGCTAGTCGTGGGGGCACCTACGAGCAGTACTTC. It yields the protein CSASRGGTYEQYF.

The V and J genes are TRBV5-6 and TRBJ2-3, with D maybe TRBD1 (7 bases). The CDR3 runs 15 residues. The germline CDR1 and CDR2 sequences are SGHDT and YYEEEE. Trimming cost V 1 base and J 1 base, with 10 bases left between them. The chain's CDR3 is CASSLQGGGTDTQYF. CDR3 nucleotides: TGTGCCAGCAGCTTGCAGGGGGGAGGCACAGATACGCAGTATTTT.

This clone was picked up one time. The chain couples TRBV6-2 or TRBV6-3 to TRBJ2-2; perhaps TRBD1 as D (6 bases). Germline V lookup: CDR1 MNHEY, CDR2 SVGEGT. The CDR3 covers 15 residues. V was cut by 0 bases and J by 5 bases, with 10 bases left in between. CDR3 residues: CASSYSGGQTGELFF. The CDR3 DNA reads as TGTGCCAGCAGTTACTCAGGGGGTCAAACCGGGGAGCTGTTTTTT.

This chain connects TRBV7-2 to TRBJ2-3, with D possibly TRBD2 on 5 matching bases. CDR1 is SGHTA, CDR2 FQGNSA, per germline. V was clipped by 5 bases and J by 0 bases, with 12 bases between them. CDR3 size: 15 residues. The CDR3 bases are TGTGCCAGCAGCCCTGGACTCATTAGCACAGATACGCAGTATTTT. It yields the protein CASSPGLISTDTQYF.

The rearrangement uses TRBV4-3 and TRBJ1-5; 8 nucleotides agree with TRBD1. The CDR3 extends over 15 amino acids. Germline trimming cut 4 bases from V and 3 bases from J; bases unmatched to any gene: 5. The germline V gene encodes CDR1 LGHNA and CDR2 YSLEER. The CDR3 region is CASSLDQGANQPQHF. Written as DNA, the CDR3 is TGCGCCAGCAGCCTTGATCAGGGGGCCAATCAGCCCCAGCATTTT.

The rearrangement uses TRBV6-5 and TRBJ1-1; no reliable D call. Germline CDR1 and CDR2: MNHEY and SVGAGI. V was shortened by 5 bases and J by 5 bases, with 12 bases between the two germline ends. The CDR3 length is 13 residues. For the CDR3, the DNA is TGTGCCAGCAGTCTTCCACGAGGGACTGAAGCTTTCTTT. The encoded protein is CASSLPRGTEAFF.

The chain employs TRBV11-3 and TRBJ2-1; 9 bases line up with TRBD2. The V gene's germline CDR1 is SGHNT and CDR2 YENEEA. Trimming took 7 bases from V and 2 from J; bases not matched to a gene: 3. The length of the CDR3 is 14 residues. In nucleotides, the CDR3 is TGTGCCAGCACCGCGGGGGGGCCCTACAATGAGCAGTTCTTC. Translation gives CASTAGGPYNEQFF.

The chain employs TRBV28 and TRBJ1-2, with D possibly being TRBD1 (6 bases). With 10 bases removed from V and 4 bases from J, the gap between germline ends came to 13 bases. CDR1 and CDR2 (germline): MDHEN, SYDVKM. The CDR3 spans 12 residues. Here the CDR3 reads CAISRGSYGYTF. The CDR3 DNA reads TGTGCCATTTCCAGGGGATCCTATGGCTACACCTTC.

The rearrangement links TRBV25-1 to TRBJ2-3, with 8 bases that match TRBD2. Germline-derived CDR1 and CDR2 are MGHDK and SYGVNS. The CDR3 has 15 residues. Losses at the gene ends were 6 bases for V and 9 bases for J; bases not matched to a gene: 14. The CDR3 region has the DNA TGTGCCAGCAGCTCGGGGAGCGGGAGCCAGATAACGCAGTATTTT. This gives the protein CASSSGSGSQITQYF.